These 9 T cell receptor beta chains share one sample of origin, sequenced in a study of blood T cell repertoires in COVID-19. Data came from immunoSEQ multiplex PCR; TCRdb stores just in-frame clones and leaves some out. Of roughly 280,000 clones listed, 75% to 90% are singletons. The sequenced sample consisted of PBMCs or T cells enriched from blood (not recorded which). Receptors originate from a woman between 18 and 29 years old who had recovered from COVID-19.

The chain is built from TRBV6-5 and TRBJ1-2; 10 bases fit TRBD1. CDR3 size: 13 residues. The germline CDR1 and CDR2 sequences are MNHEY and SVGAGI. Trimming cost V 6 bases and J 7 bases; bases outside gene matches: 5. The CDR3, as DNA: TGTGCCAGCAGGGGGACAGGGGACCGTGGCTACACCTTC. It encodes CASRGTGDRGYTF.

The V gene is TRBV5-1, the J gene TRBJ1-6; weak D call: TRBD1 (5 bases). The CDR3 extends over 15 amino acids. Trimming took 0 bases from V and 9 from J, leaving 13 bases between them. The germline V gene encodes CDR1 SGHRS and CDR2 YFSETQ. The CDR3 loop is CASSLDKLGGSPLHF. The CDR3 DNA is TGCGCCAGCAGCTTGGACAAACTGGGGGGTTCACCCCTCCACTTT.

CDR3 coding DNA: TGTGCCAGCAGCTTGTATTCAGGGGTAGGGACTGAAGCTTTCTTT. Its protein is CASSLYSGVGTEAFF. The rearrangement uses TRBV2 and TRBJ1-1, with D possibly TRBD1 on 6 matching bases. This CDR3 region has 15 residues. Trimming cost V 6 bases and J 5 bases, with 19 bases left between them. The germline CDR1 and CDR2 sequences are SNHLY and FYNNEI.

The rearrangement uses TRBV2 and TRBJ1-1, with a tentative D call TRBD1 (5 bases). Trimming left V 5 bases short and J 5 bases short, with 18 bases between. CDR1 is SNHLY and CDR2 is FYNNEI in the germline V gene. CDR3 size: 15 residues. The CDR3 here is CASSKSWGGETEAFF. The CDR3 DNA is TGTGCCAGCAGTAAAAGTTGGGGGGGTGAAACTGAAGCTTTCTTT.

Written as DNA, the CDR3 is TGTGCCAGCAGTTTTAGCCTGTTATCCCGGACAGCGAACACTGAAGCTTTCTTT. Translated: CASSFSLLSRTANTEAFF. The chain combines TRBV28 with TRBJ1-1; possibly TRBD1 for D (6 bases). The germline V and J ends were trimmed by 3 bases and 1 base, with 21 bases remaining between them. Germline lookup yields CDR1 MDHEN and CDR2 SYDVKM. There are 18 residues in the CDR3.

The CDR3 loop reads CASSLGGLAVPEQFF. The CDR3 coding sequence is TGTGCCAGCAGCTTAGGGGGACTAGCGGTTCCGGAGCAGTTCTTC. The rearrangement uses TRBV7-6 and TRBJ2-1, with 11 bases fitting TRBD2. V lost 1 base and J lost 10; bases outside the gene matches: 6. The germline gives CDR1 SGHVS, CDR2 FNYEAQ. This CDR3 contains 15 residues.

The gene calls are TRBV3-1 (or the pseudogene TRBV3-2) and TRBJ1-2; D is undetermined. The CDR3 covers 14 residues. Trimming took off 1 base at V and 5 bases at J, with 11 bases between the two ends. Germline values: CDR1 LGHDT, CDR2 YNNKEL (reference sequence). For the CDR3, the DNA is TGTGCCAGCAGCCAAGCGGAACGGACTTATGGCTACACCTTC. Residues: CASSQAERTYGYTF.

This chain joins TRBV5-1 and TRBJ1-1; TRBD1 aligns across 11 bases. CDR3 length equals 17 residues. Germline V gene data show CDR1 as SGHRS and CDR2 as YFSETQ. Germline trimming cut 2 bases from V and 0 bases from J; bases unmatched to any gene: 6. DNA for the CDR3: TGCGCCAGCAGCTTTCAGGGACAGGGGGGCATGAACACTGAAGCTTTCTTT. Translated, it gives CASSFQGQGGMNTEAFF. The full variable domain, rest sourced from reference TRBV5-1 and TRBJ1-1, is KAGVTQTPRYLIKTRGQQVTLSCSPISGHRSVSWYQQTPGQGLQFLFEYFSETQRNKGNFPGRFSGRQFSNSRSEMNVSTLELGDSALYLCASSFQGQGGMNTEAFFGQGTRLTVV.

J is TRBJ1-1 and V is TRBV28; 9 bases align to TRBD1. Germline CDR1 MDHEN, CDR2 SYDVKM. The J segment lost 10 bases and the V segment lost 6 bases, leaving 6 bases of the junction unmatched. The CDR3 extends over 12 amino acids. The CDR3 reads CASRGTGLAAFF. In nucleotides, the CDR3 is TGTGCCAGCAGAGGGACAGGGTTGGCAGCTTTCTTT. Together with reference TRBV28 and TRBJ1-1, the CDR3 gives the full variable domain: DVKVTQSSRYLVKRTGEKVFLECVQDMDHENMFWYRQDPGLGLRLIYFSYDVKMKEKGDIPEGYSVSREKKERFSLILESASTNQTSMYLCASRGTGLAAFFGQGTRLTVV.